A selection of T cell receptor beta chains follows, all from one sample in a study of T-cell reconstitution after alpha-beta-depleted transplantation in children. TCRdb used MiXCR to reprocess the PCR reads, holding one entry per CDR3 protein. The data show a few hundred thousand distinct CDR3 sequences, about 8.8% seen once. Sequenced here: PBMCs from the stem cell graft donor, sampled from the stem cell graft. The receptors here all came from a human donor who donated a stem cell graft to a child with SCID. The CDR3 runs from the conserved cysteine through the conserved F or W. The D gene is left open where the match is weak. Clone size appears in some rows only: once, few, many, or a class for an expanded clone.

CDR3aa,CDR3nt,v_gene,abundance,j_gene,d_gene
CASSQVPATNEKLFF,TGTGCCAGCAGCCAAGTTCCTGCAACTAATGAAAAACTGTTTTTT,TRBV3-1,many,TRBJ1-4,.
CSARPRSASSYNEQFF,TGCAGTGCTAGGCCGAGAAGCGCGAGCTCCTACAATGAGCAGTTCTTC,TRBV20-1,many,TRBJ2-1,.
CASSAGTAYEQYF,TGCGCCAGCAGCGCCGGGACAGCCTACGAGCAGTACTTC,TRBV5-1,few,TRBJ2-7,TRBD1
CASSREGHSNTEAFF,TGTGCCAGCAGCCGGGAGGGACATTCGAACACTGAAGCTTTCTTT,TRBV7-9,many,TRBJ1-1,.
CASSLLGSVVGGYTF,TGTGCCAGCAGCTTGTTGGGATCGGTTGTTGGTGGCTACACCTTC,TRBV5-6,many,TRBJ1-2,.
CASRYRGGTEAFF,TGTGCCAGCAGGTACAGGGGTGGGACTGAAGCTTTCTTT,TRBV6-2/TRBV6-3,many,TRBJ1-1,TRBD1
CSAAGGREAFF,TGCAGTGCTGCCGGGGGCAGGGAAGCTTTCTTT,TRBV20-1,many,TRBJ1-1,.
CASSGAFTGELFF,TGTGCCAGCAGTGGGGCGTTCACCGGGGAGCTGTTTTTT,TRBV12-3/TRBV12-4,many,TRBJ2-2,.
CSALSGTGASPLHF,TGCAGTGCTCTATCCGGGACAGGGGCTTCACCCCTCCACTTT,TRBV20-1,many,TRBJ1-6,TRBD1
CASSYTGRYGYTF,TGTGCCAGCAGTTATACAGGGAGATATGGCTACACCTTC,TRBV6-5,many,TRBJ1-2,.
CASSPEGPELVYEQYF,TGTGCCAGCAGCCCGGAAGGGCCCGAACTGGTCTACGAGCAGTACTTC,TRBV7-6,many,TRBJ2-7,.
CASSLGDSPYGYTF,TGTGCCAGCAGCTTAGGGGATAGCCCATATGGCTACACCTTC,TRBV7-2,many,TRBJ1-2,.
CASSELWGDTGELFF,TGCGCCAGCAGTGAGCTATGGGGGGACACCGGGGAGCTGTTTTTT,TRBV10-2,many,TRBJ2-2,.
CASSLGWDKTLNTGELFF,TGTGCCAGCAGCTTAGGGTGGGACAAGACATTGAACACCGGGGAGCTGTTTTTT,TRBV13,many,TRBJ2-2,.
CASSQAKAGTAYSNQPQHF,TGTGCCAGCAGCCAAGCCAAAGCCGGGACAGCCTATAGCAATCAGCCCCAGCATTTT,TRBV3-1,.,TRBJ1-5,TRBD1
CAISGGDSAQETQYF,TGTGCCATCAGTGGTGGGGACAGCGCACAAGAGACCCAGTACTTC,TRBV10-3,many,TRBJ2-5,TRBD1
CASSFTPPEGDLNTEAFF,TGTGCCAGCAGCTTTACCCCCCCTGAAGGGGACCTAAACACTGAAGCTTTCTTT,TRBV5-5,many,TRBJ1-1,.
CASSWTAAGGYTF,TGTGCCAGCAGCTGGACCGCCGCTGGGGGCTACACCTTC,TRBV5-6,many,TRBJ1-2,.
CASSPNLYNEQFF,TGTGCCAGCAGTCCCAACCTTTACAATGAGCAGTTCTTC,TRBV2,.,TRBJ2-1,.
CASREGSGSYNEQFF,TGTGCCAGCAGGGAGGGGTCGGGCTCCTACAATGAGCAGTTCTTC,TRBV2,.,TRBJ2-1,.
CASSLGGPYQPQHF,TGTGCCAGCAGCTTAGGGGGACCCTATCAGCCCCAGCATTTT,TRBV7-2,many,TRBJ1-5,.
CASSLLTEGTQYF,TGCGCCAGCAGCTTGCTGACCGAGGGGACCCAGTACTTC,TRBV5-1,many,TRBJ2-5,.
CASSLAHFNEQFF,TGTGCCAGCAGCTTAGCCCACTTTAATGAGCAGTTCTTC,TRBV7-9,many,TRBJ2-1,.
CASSDRQGWYGYTF,TGTGCCAGCAGCGACAGACAGGGGTGGTATGGCTACACCTTC,TRBV3-1,few,TRBJ1-2,TRBD1
CSASPRLNTEAFF,TGCAGTGCTAGTCCACGGTTGAACACTGAAGCTTTCTTT,TRBV20-1,many,TRBJ1-1,.
CASSREEKLFF,TGTGCCAGCAGCAGGGAGGAAAAACTGTTTTTT,TRBV2,many,TRBJ1-4,.
CASSYGTSGGNEQFF,TGTGCCAGCAGTTACGGGACTAGCGGGGGGAATGAGCAGTTCTTC,TRBV6-5,many,TRBJ2-1,TRBD2
CASRRGSTDTQYF,TGTGCCAGCAGGAGAGGGAGCACAGATACGCAGTATTTT,TRBV6-1,few,TRBJ2-3,.
CASSLLSTGEETQYF,TGTGCCAGCAGCTTACTGTCGACAGGGGAAGAGACCCAGTACTTC,TRBV11-2,many,TRBJ2-5,TRBD1